This TCR beta chain is from a study of cytomegalovirus exposure and HLA in healthy donors. 60 Vbeta and 13 Jbeta primers were used in PCR. Sequenced by immunoSEQ multiplex PCR; TCRdb stores in-frame clones only, minus some. The repertoire holds about 170,000 clones, with roughly 76% as singletons. From germline, CDR1 is SGHRS and CDR2 YFSETQ. V was shortened by 3 bases and J by 7 bases, with 19 bases between the two germline ends. The length of the CDR3 is 16 residues. Input material: PBMCs. The clonotype comes from a male donor in good health and CMV-seronegative. The gene calls are TRBV5-1 and TRBJ2-2; D perhaps matches TRBD1 (5 bases). The CDR3 DNA follows: TGCGCCAGCAGCTCCGATCCCAGGAGACAGAGCGGGGAGCTGTTTTTT. It translates to CASSSDPRRQSGELFF.